This TCR beta chain is drawn from a study of vaccination effects on CD4 cells after COVID-19. Overall study findings and caveats: Marked clonal contraction was seen in infection- and vaccine-induced clones late after vaccination.

Using immunoSEQ multiplex PCR, the repertoire was profiled, and TCRdb retains in-frame clones only, with some absent. The data contain 27,000 or so clones, about four fifths of them singletons. V lost 6 bases to trimming and J lost 7 bases, with 19 bases between them. The CDR3 extends over 16 amino acids. Germline CDR1 and CDR2: SEHNR and FQNEAQ (reference sequence). In the ViraFEST assay, antigen-specific CD4+ clonotypes were identified by expansion after peptide-pool stimulation. After less than twelve days in culture, the CD4+ T cells were isolated. The vaccine given was either BNT162b2 or mRNA-1273, in two doses. It was with roughly 10 IU/ml IL-2 and 10 ug/ml peptides that a few million PBMC per well were cultured. Days 3 and 7 were when half the medium was replaced with IL-2 medium. Concerning this clone: The antigen remains undetermined.

This sample comprised CD4+ T cells from PBMCs cultured with HCoV-NL63 spike peptides, obtained after COVID-19 vaccination. The V call is TRBV7-9, the J call TRBJ2-6; perhaps D is TRBD1 or TRBD2 (6 bases each). The TCR comes from a human donor who received a COVID-19 vaccine. Some clones in this sample may be carry-over from other donors' samples. CDR3 nucleotides: TGTGCCAGCAGTCGAGGGGGGACTCTGGTAGCCAACGTCCTGACTTTC. Amino acid sequence: CASSRGGTLVANVLTF.